The 31 T cell receptor beta chains below were found in one sample sequenced in a study of T cell responses to AZD1222 COVID-19 vaccine. TCRdb keeps only in-frame clones here, not all; method: immunoSEQ multiplex PCR. The data contain approximately 100,000 clones, approximately 88% of them singletons. The sequences come from peripheral blood, collected on day 0 of AZD1222 vaccination. The receptors come from an adult in good health.

CDR3 loop: CASSSQGSVGYEQYF. CDR3 DNA: TGCGCCAGCAGCTCGCAGGGATCCGTGGGCTACGAGCAGTACTTC. The V gene is TRBV5-1, the J gene TRBJ2-7; a weak D match, TRBD1 (5 bases). The V end lost 3 bases, the J end lost 3 bases, and 16 bases lay between the germline ends. The CDR3 extends over 15 amino acids. CDR1 and CDR2 from the germline V gene are SGHRS and YFSETQ.

This clone was observed a single time. The chain links TRBV19 to TRBJ2-7; a weak D match, TRBD1 (6 bases). CDR3 length: 16 residues. V lost 5 bases, J lost 5 bases, and 22 bases lay in between. CDR1 is LNHDA and CDR2 is SQIVND in the germline V gene (reference sequence). The CDR3 DNA sequence: TGTGCCAGTAGTGGGCGCTACGGGGACAACAGAGACGAGCAGTACTTC. Translated: CASSGRYGDNRDEQYF.

V gene TRBV5-1 combines with J gene TRBJ2-1; the D gene is possibly TRBD2 (6 bases). Germline V gene data show CDR1 as SGHRS and CDR2 as YFSETQ. Trimming took 0 bases from V and 6 from J, leaving 13 bases between them. The CDR3 extends over 15 amino acids. The chain's CDR3 is CASSLESGSANEQFF. CDR3 DNA sequence: TGCGCCAGCAGCTTGGAAAGCGGGTCAGCCAATGAGCAGTTCTTC.

CDR3 residues: CASSGQGLGNQPQHF. The CDR3 region has the DNA TGTGCCAGCAGCGGCCAGGGGTTAGGAAATCAGCCCCAGCATTTT. This sequence joins TRBV6-5 and TRBJ1-5; a weak D match, TRBD1 (6 bases). CDR1 is MNHEY, CDR2 SVGAGI, per germline. This CDR3 contains 15 residues. The ends were cut back, 6 bases at V and 4 bases at J, with 16 bases in the middle.

The gene calls are TRBV6-5 and TRBJ2-1; TRBD2 agrees at 12 bases. The CDR3 is made up of 15 amino acids. J was trimmed by 10 bases and V by 6 bases; bases with no gene match: 10. Per germline, CDR1 MNHEY and CDR2 SVGAGI. CDR3 sequence reads: CASRGTRLAGVEQFF. The CDR3 DNA follows: TGTGCCAGCAGGGGGACGAGACTAGCGGGAGTAGAGCAGTTCTTC.

The chain links TRBV19 to TRBJ2-3; 8 bases align to TRBD2. This CDR3 comprises 13 residues. CDR1 and CDR2 (germline): LNHDA, SQIVND (reference sequence). Losses at the gene ends were 11 bases for V and 4 bases for J; bases not matched to a gene: 8. CDR3 sequence: CASSGGRSDTQYF. DNA of the CDR3: TGTGCCTCCTCGGGGGGGCGATCAGATACGCAGTATTTT.

The V and J genes are TRBV12-2 and TRBJ1-1; the table gives TRBD1 as D, unverified against the DNA. TRBV12-2 is noted as a pseudogene. The CDR3 loop spans 19 amino acids. Here the CDR3 reads CASRLAVGTDKVENTEAFF. CDR3 bases: TGTGCAAGTCGCTTAGCGGTGGGGACAGACAAGGTAGAGAACACTGAAGCTTTCTTT.

The V and J genes are TRBV27 and TRBJ1-5; D gene uncertain. Trimming left V 6 bases short and J 1 base short, with 13 bases between. The CDR3 contains 15 residues. Germline V CDR1 and CDR2: MNHEY, SMNVEV (reference sequence). The CDR3 sequence: CASSQAGRSNQPQHF. The CDR3 DNA reads TGTGCCAGCAGCCAGGCAGGCAGGAGCAATCAGCCCCAGCATTTT.

The V and J genes are TRBV11-3 and TRBJ2-3; no reliable D call. The germline V gene encodes CDR1 SGHNT and CDR2 YENEEA. The CDR3 loop spans 13 amino acids. V was cut by 5 bases and J by 3 bases, with 9 bases left in between. Here the CDR3 reads CASSTKQTDTQYF. In DNA form, the CDR3 reads TGTGCCAGCAGCACTAAACAGACAGATACGCAGTATTTT. Looking up the rest from reference TRBV11-3 and TRBJ2-3 gives the full variable domain: EAGVVQSPRYKIIEKKQPVAFWCNPISGHNTLYWYLQNLGQGPELLIRYENEEAVDDSQLPKDRFSAERLKGVDSTLKIQPAELGDSAVYLCASSTKQTDTQYFGPGTRLTVL.

Here the CDR3 reads CASKQGGYNEQFF. The CDR3 nucleotides are TGCGCCAGCAAACAGGGAGGCTACAATGAGCAGTTCTTC. This chain joins TRBV5-1 and TRBJ2-1; D tentatively reads TRBD1 or TRBD2 (6 bases each). The CDR3 is made up of 13 amino acids. V dropped 6 bases and J dropped 3 bases, with 10 bases sitting between them. Germline CDR1 and CDR2: SGHRS and YFSETQ.

The chain carries TRBV6-5 and TRBJ2-7; 10 bases line up with TRBD2. Germline V CDR1 and CDR2: MNHEY, SVGAGI. With 6 bases clipped from V and 1 base from J, the junction kept 6 bases outside the gene matches. The CDR3 loop spans 15 amino acids. CDR3 amino acids: CASRHLAGESYEQYF. For the CDR3, the DNA is TGTGCCAGCAGGCACCTAGCGGGGGAATCCTACGAGCAGTACTTC.

The chain has TRBV6-5 and TRBJ1-1, with a possible D match to TRBD1 (5 bases). V dropped 2 bases and J dropped 5 bases, with 9 bases sitting between them. The germline V gene encodes CDR1 MNHEY and CDR2 SVGAGI. This CDR3 contains 13 residues. The CDR3 DNA is TGTGCCAGCAGTTACAGGGAGGGGACTGAAGCTTTCTTT. This translates into CASSYREGTEAFF.

The genes are TRBV5-4 and TRBJ1-2; 8 nucleotides align to TRBD1. This CDR3 has 13 residues. The V segment lost 4 bases and the J segment 4 bases; nucleotides outside the gene matches: 3. CDR1 and CDR2 from the germline V gene are SGHNT and YYREEE (reference sequence). In DNA form, the CDR3 reads TGTGCCAGCAGCGAGGACAGGGTCTATGGCTACACCTTC. It codes for CASSEDRVYGYTF.

The rearrangement joins TRBV7-9 to TRBJ2-5; D uncertain. Per the germline V gene, CDR1 is SEHNR and CDR2 is FQNEAQ (reference sequence). V was trimmed by 5 bases and J by 7 bases, leaving 8 bases between them. There are 11 residues in the CDR3. In nucleotides, the CDR3 is TGTGCCAGCAGCCCCCTAGGGACCCAGTACTTC. This translates into CASSPLGTQYF.

This clone was detected only once. The rearrangement links TRBV19 to TRBJ2-7; 9 nucleotides align to TRBD1. The CDR3 totals 15 residues. V dropped 6 bases and J dropped 3; count of bases not matched to a gene: 9. CDR1 and CDR2 from the germline V gene are LNHDA and SQIVND (reference sequence). The CDR3 here is CASRSSGQGNYEQYF. For the CDR3, the DNA is TGTGCCAGTAGGTCGTCAGGACAGGGGAACTACGAGCAGTACTTC.

The J gene is TRBJ1-6, the V gene TRBV5-1; 8 bases are a match to TRBD1. CDR1 and CDR2 (germline): SGHRS, YFSETQ. Trimming took 4 bases from V and 15 from J; bases not matched to a gene: 9. The CDR3 contains 13 residues. CDR3 DNA sequence: TGCGCCAGCAGCATAGACACTGGACAGGGCCTCCACTTT. It yields the protein CASSIDTGQGLHF.

The chain couples TRBV6-1 to TRBJ2-1; 8 bases fit TRBD2. Trimming at V came to 0 bases and at J to 4 bases, leaving 11 bases not matched to a gene. This CDR3 region has 18 residues. CDR1 is MNHNS, CDR2 SASEGT, per germline. The CDR3 DNA is TGTGCCAGCAGTGAAGCATACTCGGCGGGGGGTTTGTACAATGAGCAGTTCTTC. Its translation: CASSEAYSAGGLYNEQFF.

This chain uses TRBV5-1 with TRBJ2-2, with D maybe TRBD1 (6 bases). Germline V gives CDR1 SGHRS, CDR2 YFSETQ. The CDR3 runs to 14 residues. V was trimmed by 5 bases and J by 1 base, leaving 9 bases between them. The CDR3 loop is CASRSGQNTGELFF. The CDR3 DNA follows: TGCGCCAGCAGGTCGGGACAGAACACCGGGGAGCTGTTTTTT.

The V and J genes are TRBV5-5 and TRBJ1-2; D not resolved. V lost 0 bases to trimming and J lost 4 bases, with 13 bases between them. CDR1 and CDR2 (germline): SGHKS, YYEKEE (reference sequence). The CDR3 runs 15 residues. CDR3 DNA sequence: TGTGCCAGCAGCTTGGAGTCGCAGAGGTCCTATGGCTACACCTTC. It is translated as CASSLESQRSYGYTF.

This chain links TRBV27 with TRBJ2-3; TRBD1 matches at 7 bases. The CDR3 totals 13 residues. With 8 bases clipped from V and 1 base from J, the junction kept 3 bases outside the gene matches. In germline, CDR1 is MNHEY, CDR2 SMNVEV (reference sequence). The CDR3 protein is CASRTGGTDTQYF. DNA for the CDR3: TGTGCCAGCCGTACAGGGGGCACAGATACGCAGTATTTT.

The chain employs TRBV2 and TRBJ2-7; 11 bases align to TRBD2. The CDR3 runs to 14 residues. CDR1 is SNHLY, CDR2 FYNNEI, per germline. V gave up 7 bases and J gave up 6 bases; unmatched junction bases: 8. The CDR3 region has the DNA TGTGCCAGCAAATGGACTAGCGGGCGCCCCGAGCAGTACTTC. As protein: CASKWTSGRPEQYF.

Only one count was recorded for this clone. V and J are TRBV11-3 and TRBJ2-7; D perhaps matches TRBD1 (6 bases). Germline CDR1 is SGHNT and CDR2 is YENEEA. The CDR3 covers 14 residues. V lost 0 bases, J lost 3 bases, and 9 bases lay in between. In DNA, the CDR3 is TGTGCCAGCAGCTTAGACGGACAGAACTACGAGCAGTACTTC. Amino acids: CASSLDGQNYEQYF.

The chain employs TRBV10-1 and TRBJ1-5, with D possibly being TRBD1 (5 bases). The CDR3 totals 12 residues. V was pared by 3 bases and J by 7 bases, with 7 bases between. CDR1 WNHNN and CDR2 SYGVQD come from the germline V gene (reference sequence). This CDR3 reads CASSDGQQPQHF. CDR3 sequence (DNA): TGCGCCAGCAGTGACGGACAACAGCCCCAGCATTTT.

J is TRBJ2-3 and V is TRBV18; D gene uncertain. Germline CDR1 KGHSH, CDR2 LQKENI. This CDR3 contains 13 residues. The V end lost 3 bases, the J end lost 3 bases, and 7 bases lay between the germline ends. Here the CDR3 reads CASSPATTDTQYF. The CDR3 DNA reads as TGTGCCAGCTCACCGGCCACTACAGATACGCAGTATTTT.

The genes are TRBV7-2 and TRBJ2-2, with 7 bases aligning to TRBD1. The CDR3 is 16 residues long. CDR1 is SGHTA, CDR2 FQGNSA, per germline. V gave up 5 bases and J gave up 4 bases; unmatched junction bases: 10. As DNA, the CDR3 is TGTGCCAGCAGCCCGACAGGGTTCGGTAGCACCGGGGAGCTGTTTTTT. This codes for CASSPTGFGSTGELFF.

The chain couples TRBV5-8 to TRBJ2-3; TRBD2 might be the D (6 bases). Germline V lookup: CDR1 SGHTS, CDR2 YDEGEE. This CDR3 has 16 amino acids. Trimming took 0 bases from V and 4 from J, leaving 15 bases between them. CDR3 coding DNA: TGTGCCAGCAGCTTGGGAATAGCGGTTCGCGCAGATACGCAGTATTTT. Protein sequence: CASSLGIAVRADTQYF.

This sequence joins TRBV27 and TRBJ2-1; the D gene is possibly TRBD1 (6 bases). Looked up from germline, CDR1 is MNHEY and CDR2 is SMNVEV (reference sequence). V was shortened by 1 base and J by 5 bases, with 6 bases between the two germline ends. The CDR3 totals 13 residues. CDR3 in DNA: TGTGCCAGCAGTTTATACAGGGACAATGAGCAGTTCTTC. Its protein product is CASSLYRDNEQFF.

CDR3 sequence reads: CATSDSTGAEAFF. For the CDR3, the DNA is TGTGCCACCAGTGATTCAACAGGGGCTGAAGCTTTCTTT. The chain employs TRBV24-1 and TRBJ1-1, with TRBD1 matching over 7 bases. The CDR3 is 13 residues long. V gave up 2 bases and J gave up 6 bases; unmatched junction bases: 2. Germline V lookup: CDR1 KGHDR, CDR2 SFDVKD.

V is TRBV5-4 and J is TRBJ2-2; no firm D call. Trimming removed 3 bases at V and 6 bases at J, with 9 bases between. This CDR3 region has 13 residues. CDR1 and CDR2 (germline): SGHNT, YYREEE (reference sequence). CDR3 DNA sequence: TGTGCCAGCAGCTCCGGTAAACCCGGGGAGCTGTTTTTT. Protein sequence: CASSSGKPGELFF.

The chain has TRBV18 and TRBJ1-6; the D is unclear. V shed 4 bases and J shed 7 bases, with 8 bases lying between them. The CDR3 has 13 amino acids. Germline CDR1 reads KGHSH; CDR2 reads LQKENI. DNA for the CDR3: TGTGCCAGCTCACGGTCGGGAAATTCACCCCTCCACTTT. Its translation is CASSRSGNSPLHF.

The chain combines TRBV10-3 with TRBJ1-2; 7 bases are a match to TRBD1. The CDR3 runs to 14 residues. Germline V CDR1 and CDR2: ENHRY, SYGVKD. Germline trimming cut 6 bases from V and 4 bases from J; bases unmatched to any gene: 8. The CDR3 region has the DNA TGTGCCATCAGAGAGGGACAGAGCCTCTATGGCTACACCTTC. Its protein is CAIREGQSLYGYTF.